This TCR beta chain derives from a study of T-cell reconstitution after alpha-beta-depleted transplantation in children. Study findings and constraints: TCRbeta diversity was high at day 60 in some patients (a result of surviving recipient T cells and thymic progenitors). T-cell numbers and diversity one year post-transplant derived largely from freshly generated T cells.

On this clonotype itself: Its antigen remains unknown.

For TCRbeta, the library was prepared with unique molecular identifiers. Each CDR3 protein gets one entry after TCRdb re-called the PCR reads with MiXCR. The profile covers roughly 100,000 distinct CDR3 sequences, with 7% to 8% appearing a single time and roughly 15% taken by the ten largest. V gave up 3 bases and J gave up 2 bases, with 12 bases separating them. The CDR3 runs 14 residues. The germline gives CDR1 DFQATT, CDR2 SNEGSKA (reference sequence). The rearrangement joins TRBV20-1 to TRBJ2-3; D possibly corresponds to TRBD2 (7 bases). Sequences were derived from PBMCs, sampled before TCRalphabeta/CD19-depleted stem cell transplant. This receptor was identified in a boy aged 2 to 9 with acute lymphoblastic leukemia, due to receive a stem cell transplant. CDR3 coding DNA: TGCAGTGCTAGGGGGGGGACACCCACAGATACGCAGTATTTT. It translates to CSARGGTPTDTQYF.